This passage covers 26 T cell receptor beta chains from one sample sequenced in a study of T cell responses to AZD1222 COVID-19 vaccine (dated by TCRdb to about 2021). Explained via the paper, the time point label denotes: baseline before first vaccination. Receptor amplification or capture employed the immunoSEQ multiplex PCR assay. The table comes from immuneACCESS by way of TCRdb, which keeps in-frame sequences with V and J called. Part of the clones is missing from these tables; in studies checked, under half for an unresolved V gene and the rest for unknown reasons. The sample includes some 140,000 clones, with about 87% observed a single time. The ten largest make up 3.1% of the sample. This sample comprised peripheral blood, obtained on day 0 of AZD1222 vaccination. All receptors derive from an adult in good health.

This rearrangement joins TRBV3-1 (or the pseudogene TRBV3-2) to TRBJ1-1; D ambiguous. The CDR3 covers 12 residues. Germline V gene data show CDR1 as LGHDT and CDR2 as YNNKEL (reference sequence). Trimming stripped 0 bases from V and 6 bases from J, with 5 bases between. CDR3 coding DNA: TGTGCCAGCAGCCAAGATATCGCTGAAGCTTTCTTT. It yields the protein CASSQDIAEAFF.

This clone has just a few counts. This chain joins TRBV2 and TRBJ1-2; no reliable D call. The germline gives CDR1 SNHLY, CDR2 FYNNEI. V lost 6 bases and J 5 bases, leaving 10 bases between the germline ends. The CDR3 length is 12 residues. CDR3 in amino acids: CASSYSRYGYTF. CDR3 in DNA: TGTGCCAGCAGCTACTCCCGTTATGGCTACACCTTC.

V is TRBV7-8 and J is TRBJ1-1; perhaps TRBD1 as D (6 bases). Between the trimmed V and J ends, which lost 4 bases and 1 base, there was a span of 16 bases. This CDR3 has 16 amino acids. The germline V gene encodes CDR1 SGHVS and CDR2 FQNEAQ. The CDR3: CASSSPPGQPNTEAFF. CDR3 DNA sequence: TGTGCCAGCAGCTCCCCTCCGGGACAACCGAACACTGAAGCTTTCTTT.

A single count supports this clone. The chain combines TRBV25-1 with TRBJ1-6; possible D gene TRBD1, 5 bases. The CDR3 has 14 amino acids. The V gene lost 2 bases and the J gene lost 7 bases, with 9 bases spanning the gap. Germline V CDR1 and CDR2: MGHDK, SYGVNS. CDR3 sequence reads: CASSEQGGNSPLHF. The CDR3 DNA reads as TGTGCCAGCAGTGAACAGGGAGGAAATTCACCCCTCCACTTT.

The V call is TRBV7-2, the J call TRBJ2-3; TRBD2 matches 13 bases. Trimming took 6 bases from V and 8 from J; bases not matched to a gene: 8. Germline V gene sequence: CDR1 SGHTA, CDR2 FQGNSA. This CDR3 has 15 amino acids. CDR3 nucleotides: TGTGCCAGCAGTTCCGGGACTAGCGGGGTTGGTACGCAGTATTTT. Translating gives CASSSGTSGVGTQYF.

The chain has TRBV5-5 and TRBJ2-7; D gene ambiguous. The germline V and J ends were trimmed by 1 base and 5 bases, with 16 bases remaining between them. This CDR3 is 15 amino acids long. The germline gives CDR1 SGHKS, CDR2 YYEKEE (reference sequence). CDR3 in amino acids: CASSLSHTPLHEQYF. CDR3 coding DNA: TGTGCCAGCAGCTTGAGTCACACACCACTACACGAGCAGTACTTC.

Turning to this clone: This CDR3 is also generated by other DNA sequences in the sample. The chain combines TRBV28 with TRBJ2-3, with 7 nucleotides matching TRBD1. The CDR3 loop spans 15 amino acids. V shed 5 bases and J 1 base; nucleotides not matched to a gene: 6. Germline loops: CDR1 MDHEN, CDR2 SYDVKM. CDR3 sequence: CASSRRTGGTDTQYF. Written as DNA, the CDR3 is TGTGCCAGCAGTAGAAGGACAGGAGGCACAGATACGCAGTATTTT.

This chain joins TRBV24-1 and TRBJ2-7; 11 nucleotides agree with TRBD1. The CDR3 runs to 17 residues. V lost 3 bases to trimming and J lost 4 bases; unmatched junction nucleotides: 10. CDR1 and CDR2 from the germline V gene are KGHDR and SFDVKD. DNA of the CDR3: TGTGCCACCAGTGATCCCTCGGGACAGGGGGGCGGGTACGAGCAGTACTTC. This gives the protein CATSDPSGQGGGYEQYF.

The sample holds one count of this clone. The CDR3 DNA sequence: TGTGCCAGCAGCCATTGGACGGCTGAGACCCAGTACTTC. Protein product: CASSHWTAETQYF. This chain joins TRBV3-1 (or the pseudogene TRBV3-2) and TRBJ2-5; D is undetermined. From germline, CDR1 is LGHDT and CDR2 YNNKEL (reference sequence). The CDR3 length is 13 residues. The ends were cut back, 3 bases at V and 5 bases at J, with 10 bases in the middle.

This chain connects TRBV7-8 to TRBJ2-1; D remains unclear. The CDR3 is 12 amino acids. From germline, CDR1 is SGHVS and CDR2 FQNEAQ. V was shortened by 5 bases and J by 9 bases, with 11 bases between the two germline ends. The CDR3 DNA reads as TGTGCCAGCAGCCCTTCACGTGTTGAGCAGTTCTTC. Amino acid sequence: CASSPSRVEQFF.

The chain recombines TRBV5-1 with TRBJ2-2, with D hard to call. The CDR3 runs 13 residues. Deletions cut 0 bases from V and 3 bases from J, with 3 bases between. In germline, CDR1 is SGHRS, CDR2 YFSETQ. The CDR3 bases are TGCGCCAGCAGCTTGGCCGACACCGGGGAGCTGTTTTTT. Amino acids: CASSLADTGELFF. The variable domain in full, with the rest retrieved from reference TRBV5-1 and TRBJ2-2, is KAGVTQTPRYLIKTRGQQVTLSCSPISGHRSVSWYQQTPGQGLQFLFEYFSETQRNKGNFPGRFSGRQFSNSRSEMNVSTLELGDSALYLCASSLADTGELFFGEGSRLTVL.

The sample holds a few counts of this clone. The chain combines TRBV7-6 with TRBJ1-4; 7 positions agree with TRBD1. Germline CDR1 reads SGHVS; CDR2 reads FNYEAQ. V dropped 5 bases and J dropped 5; count of bases not matched to a gene: 11. The CDR3 contains 16 residues. This CDR3 is CASSPGTWDRNEKLFF. DNA of the CDR3: TGTGCCAGCAGCCCCGGCACCTGGGACAGAAATGAAAAACTGTTTTTT.

The V and J genes are TRBV3-1 (or the pseudogene TRBV3-2) and TRBJ2-5, with TRBD1 as a possible D gene (6 bases). V lost 5 bases to trimming and J lost 11 bases, with 15 bases between them. Germline V gene data show CDR1 as LGHDT and CDR2 as YNNKEL (reference sequence). The CDR3 extends over 12 amino acids. Here the CDR3 DNA reads TGTGCCAGCAGCTCCTTAGGGGACAATCAGTACTTC. It yields the protein CASSSLGDNQYF.

J is TRBJ2-7 and V is TRBV7-2; D is unresolved. Germline CDR1 and CDR2: SGHTA and FQGNSA. The CDR3 spans 13 residues. V lost 1 base and J 3 bases, leaving 7 bases between the germline ends. The CDR3 DNA follows: TGTGCCAGCAGCTTAGTTTCGAACTACGAGCAGTACTTC. It is translated as CASSLVSNYEQYF.

The CDR3 sequence is CASSSGLERETQYF. CDR3 sequence (DNA): TGTGCCAGCAGCTCCGGACTAGAGCGGGAGACCCAGTACTTC. The chain links TRBV3-1 (or the pseudogene TRBV3-2) to TRBJ2-5; 7 nucleotides match TRBD2. Germline CDR1 reads LGHDT; CDR2 reads YNNKEL (reference sequence). The CDR3 extends over 14 amino acids. V was clipped by 5 bases and J by 5 bases; unmatched bases: 8.

The chain has TRBV2 and TRBJ2-7; a possible D gene is TRBD2 (5 bases). The CDR3 is made up of 12 amino acids. Trimming removed 7 bases at V and 5 bases at J, with 12 bases between. Germline V gene data show CDR1 as SNHLY and CDR2 as FYNNEI. CDR3 coding DNA: TGTGCCAGCACACTAGTAATCGACGAGCAGTACTTC. Translated, it gives CASTLVIDEQYF.

V and J are TRBV27 and TRBJ2-3; the D is unclear. Germline assignment: CDR1 MNHEY and CDR2 SMNVEV (reference sequence). The CDR3 totals 13 residues. With 3 bases removed from V and 7 bases from J, the gap between germline ends came to 11 bases. CDR3 in DNA: TGTGCCAGCAGTTTTCCCAGAACAAATACGCAGTATTTT. It translates to CASSFPRTNTQYF.

The rearrangement links TRBV6-5 to TRBJ2-6, with D perhaps matching TRBD1 (6 bases). Trimming took off 6 bases at V and 2 bases at J, with 8 bases between the two ends. There are 14 residues in the CDR3. Germline CDR1 reads MNHEY; CDR2 reads SVGAGI. For the CDR3, the DNA is TGTGCCAGCAGACGGACAGCTGGGGCCAACGTCCTGACTTTC. Translating gives CASRRTAGANVLTF.

The gene calls are TRBV20-1 and TRBJ2-1; no clear D. This CDR3 has 14 residues. V lost 3 bases and J 0 bases, leaving 9 bases between the germline ends. Per the germline V gene, CDR1 is DFQATT and CDR2 is SNEGSKA (reference sequence). The chain's CDR3 is CSASRSSSYNEQFF. The CDR3 DNA follows: TGCAGTGCTAGTAGGTCGAGCTCCTACAATGAGCAGTTCTTC.

V and J are TRBV3-1 (or the pseudogene TRBV3-2) and TRBJ2-7; D assignment may be TRBD1 or TRBD2 (6 bases each). Germline V gives CDR1 LGHDT, CDR2 YNNKEL (reference sequence). The CDR3 has 13 amino acids. Trimming pared 2 bases from V and 7 bases from J, leaving 12 bases between. The CDR3 coding sequence is TGTGCCAGCAGCCAACAAGGGGGAGGTGAGCAGTACTTC. As protein: CASSQQGGGEQYF.

The V call is TRBV5-3, the J call TRBJ1-2; unclear D gene. TRBV5-3 is identified as an open reading frame with a role that is uncertain. The V and J ends lost 7 bases and 3 bases respectively, with 19 bases between them. This CDR3 spans 15 amino acids. The CDR3 here is CARVVNSYSHYGYTF. The DNA for the CDR3 is TGTGCCAGAGTCGTTAACAGTTATAGTCACTATGGCTACACCTTC.

V is TRBV19 and J is TRBJ2-7; TRBD2 agrees at 8 bases. CDR3 length equals 16 residues. CDR1 and CDR2 (germline): LNHDA, SQIVND (reference sequence). V lost 6 bases and J lost 6; bases outside the gene matches: 16. The CDR3 loop is CASSSLGGLAGLEQYF. The CDR3 DNA follows: TGTGCCAGTAGCTCCCTGGGAGGACTAGCTGGTCTCGAGCAGTACTTC.

V and J are TRBV7-9 and TRBJ1-4; D possibly corresponds to TRBD1 (5 bases). CDR1 is SEHNR and CDR2 is FQNEAQ in the germline V gene (reference sequence). With 4 bases removed from V and 4 bases from J, the gap between germline ends came to 10 bases. CDR3 length equals 14 residues. The CDR3 region is CASSSRGGNEKLFF. CDR3 nucleotide sequence: TGTGCCAGCAGCTCGCGGGGGGGTAATGAAAAACTGTTTTTT. Filled out from reference TRBV7-9 and TRBJ1-4, the complete variable domain reads DTGVSQNPRHKITKRGQNVTFRCDPISEHNRLYWYRQTLGQGPEFLTYFQNEAQLEKSRLLSDRFSAERPKGSFSTLEIQRTEQGDSAMYLCASSSRGGNEKLFFGSGTQLSVL.

The chain couples TRBV29-1 to TRBJ2-1, with TRBD2 as a possible D gene (6 bases). Trimming took 4 bases from V and 2 from J, leaving 9 bases between them. The germline V gene has CDR1 SQVTM and CDR2 ANQGSEA. CDR3 length equals 13 residues. The CDR3 region is CSVGGLPYNEQFF. In DNA form, the CDR3 reads TGCAGCGTTGGGGGACTCCCCTACAATGAGCAGTTCTTC.

The rearrangement links TRBV4-3 to TRBJ1-2; TRBD1 matches 8 bases. From germline, CDR1 is LGHNA and CDR2 YSLEER. The CDR3 sequence is 16 residues long. Trimming at V came to 3 bases and at J to 3 bases, leaving 9 bases not matched to a gene. This CDR3 reads CASSQTRQGYYYGYTF. DNA for the CDR3: TGCGCCAGCAGCCAGACCAGACAGGGGTATTACTATGGCTACACCTTC.

This clone was found a few times. Here the CDR3 reads CASSDAGRGLWDTQYF. CDR3 nucleotide sequence: TGTGCCAGCAGCGATGCTGGCAGGGGGTTGTGGGATACGCAGTATTTT. The chain is built from TRBV7-9 and TRBJ2-3; 7 positions agree with TRBD1. Germline trimming cut 5 bases from V and 6 bases from J; bases unmatched to any gene: 14. CDR3 length: 16 residues. Germline-derived CDR1 and CDR2 are SEHNR and FQNEAQ (reference sequence).